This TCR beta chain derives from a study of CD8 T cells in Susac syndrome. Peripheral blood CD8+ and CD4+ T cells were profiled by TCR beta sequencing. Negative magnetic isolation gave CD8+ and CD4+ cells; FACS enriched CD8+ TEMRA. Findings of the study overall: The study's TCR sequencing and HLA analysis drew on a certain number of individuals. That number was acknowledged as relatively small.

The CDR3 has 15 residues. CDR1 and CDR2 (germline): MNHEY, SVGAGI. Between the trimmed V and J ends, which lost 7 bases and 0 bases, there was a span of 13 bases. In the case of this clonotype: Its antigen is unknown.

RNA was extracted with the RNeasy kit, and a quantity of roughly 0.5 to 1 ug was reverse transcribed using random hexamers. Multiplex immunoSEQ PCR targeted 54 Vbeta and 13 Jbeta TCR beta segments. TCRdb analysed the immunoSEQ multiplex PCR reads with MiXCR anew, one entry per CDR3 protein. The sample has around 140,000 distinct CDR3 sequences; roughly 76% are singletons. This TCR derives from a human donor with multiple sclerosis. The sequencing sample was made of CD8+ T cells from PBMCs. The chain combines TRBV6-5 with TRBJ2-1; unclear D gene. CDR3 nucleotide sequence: TGTGCCAGCAAGGTCACCCAAAACTCCTACAATGAGCAGTTCTTC. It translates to CASKVTQNSYNEQFF.